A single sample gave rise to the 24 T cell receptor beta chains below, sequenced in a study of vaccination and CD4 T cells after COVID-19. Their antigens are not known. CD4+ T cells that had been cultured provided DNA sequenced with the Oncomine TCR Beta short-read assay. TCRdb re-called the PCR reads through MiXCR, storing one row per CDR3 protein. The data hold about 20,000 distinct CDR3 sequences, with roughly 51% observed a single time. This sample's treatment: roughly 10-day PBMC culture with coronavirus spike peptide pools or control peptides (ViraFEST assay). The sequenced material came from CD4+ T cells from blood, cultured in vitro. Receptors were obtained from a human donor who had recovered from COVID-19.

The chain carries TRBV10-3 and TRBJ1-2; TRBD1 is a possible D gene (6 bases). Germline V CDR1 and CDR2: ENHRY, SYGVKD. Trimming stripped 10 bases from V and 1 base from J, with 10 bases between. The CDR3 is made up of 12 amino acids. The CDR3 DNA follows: TGTGCCACCCAACAGGGTAACTATGGCTACACCTTC. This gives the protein CATQQGNYGYTF.

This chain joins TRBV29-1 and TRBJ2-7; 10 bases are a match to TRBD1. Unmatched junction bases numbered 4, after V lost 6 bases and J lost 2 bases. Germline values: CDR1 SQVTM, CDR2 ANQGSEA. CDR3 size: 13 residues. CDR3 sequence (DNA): TGCAGCGTGTCCGGGACAGGGGCCTACGAGCAGTACTTC. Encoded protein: CSVSGTGAYEQYF.

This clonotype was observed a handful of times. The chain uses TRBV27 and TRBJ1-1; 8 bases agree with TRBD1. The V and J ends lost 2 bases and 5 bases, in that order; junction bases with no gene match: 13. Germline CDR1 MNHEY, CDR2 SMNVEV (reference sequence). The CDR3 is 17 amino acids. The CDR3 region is CASSLPTGGQGETEAFF. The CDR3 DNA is TGTGCCAGCAGTTTACCAACGGGAGGACAGGGCGAGACTGAAGCTTTCTTT.

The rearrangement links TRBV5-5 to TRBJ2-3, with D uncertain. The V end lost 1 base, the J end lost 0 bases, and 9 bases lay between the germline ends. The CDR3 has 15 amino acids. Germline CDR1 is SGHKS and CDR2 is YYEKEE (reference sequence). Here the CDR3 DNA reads TGTGCCAGCAGCTTGAGAGCTACTAGCACAGATACGCAGTATTTT. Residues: CASSLRATSTDTQYF.

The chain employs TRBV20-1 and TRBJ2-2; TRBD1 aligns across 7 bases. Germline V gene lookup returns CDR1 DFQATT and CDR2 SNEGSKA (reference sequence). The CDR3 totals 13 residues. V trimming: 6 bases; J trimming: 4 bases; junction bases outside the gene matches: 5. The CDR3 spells CSARDSATGELFF. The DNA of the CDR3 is TGCAGTGCCCGGGACAGTGCCACCGGGGAGCTGTTTTTT.

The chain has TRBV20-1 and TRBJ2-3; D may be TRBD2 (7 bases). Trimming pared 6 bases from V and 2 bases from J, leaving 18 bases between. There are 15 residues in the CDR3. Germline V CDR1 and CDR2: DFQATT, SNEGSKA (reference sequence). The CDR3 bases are TGCAGTGCCCCAAGGGGGGGGGGGTCCACAGATACGCAGTATTTT. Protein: CSAPRGGGSTDTQYF.

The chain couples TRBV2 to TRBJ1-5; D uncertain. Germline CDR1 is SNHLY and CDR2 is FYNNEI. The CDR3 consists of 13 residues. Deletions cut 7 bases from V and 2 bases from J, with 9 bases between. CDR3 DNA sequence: TGTGCCAGCACCAAAGAGGGCAATCAGCCCCAGCATTTT. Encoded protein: CASTKEGNQPQHF.

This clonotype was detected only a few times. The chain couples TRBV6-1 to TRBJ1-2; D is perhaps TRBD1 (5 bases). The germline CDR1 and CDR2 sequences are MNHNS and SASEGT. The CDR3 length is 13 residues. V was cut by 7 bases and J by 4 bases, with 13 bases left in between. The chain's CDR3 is CASKETAPYGYTF. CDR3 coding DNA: TGTGCCAGCAAGGAGACAGCACCCTATGGCTACACCTTC.

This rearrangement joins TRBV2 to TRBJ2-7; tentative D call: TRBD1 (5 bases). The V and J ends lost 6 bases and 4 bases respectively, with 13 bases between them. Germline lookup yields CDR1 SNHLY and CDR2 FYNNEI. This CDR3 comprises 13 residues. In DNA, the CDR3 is TGTGCCAGCAGAGGGGCCTCAGCATACGAGCAGTACTTC. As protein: CASRGASAYEQYF.

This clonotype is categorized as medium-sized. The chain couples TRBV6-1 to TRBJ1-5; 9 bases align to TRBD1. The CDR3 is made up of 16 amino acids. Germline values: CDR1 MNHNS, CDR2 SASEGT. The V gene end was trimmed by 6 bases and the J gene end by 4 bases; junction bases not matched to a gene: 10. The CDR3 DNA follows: TGTGCCAGCAGCCCCGGGACAGGGCATAATAATCAGCCCCAGCATTTT. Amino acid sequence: CASSPGTGHNNQPQHF.

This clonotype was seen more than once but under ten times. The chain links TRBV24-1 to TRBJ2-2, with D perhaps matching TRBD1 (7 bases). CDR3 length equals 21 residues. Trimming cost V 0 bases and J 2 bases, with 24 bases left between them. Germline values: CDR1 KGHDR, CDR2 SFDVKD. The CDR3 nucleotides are TGTGCCACCAGTGATTTGCCCAATGGACGGGGGACAGCTGTAAACACCGGGGAGCTGTTTTTT. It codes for CATSDLPNGRGTAVNTGELFF.

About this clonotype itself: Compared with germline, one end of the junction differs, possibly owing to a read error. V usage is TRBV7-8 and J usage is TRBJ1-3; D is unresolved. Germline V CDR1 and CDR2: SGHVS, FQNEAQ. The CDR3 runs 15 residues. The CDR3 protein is CASSLDRASRNTIYF. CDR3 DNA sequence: TGTGCCAGCAGCTTAGATAGGGCCTCTAGAAACACCATATATTTT.

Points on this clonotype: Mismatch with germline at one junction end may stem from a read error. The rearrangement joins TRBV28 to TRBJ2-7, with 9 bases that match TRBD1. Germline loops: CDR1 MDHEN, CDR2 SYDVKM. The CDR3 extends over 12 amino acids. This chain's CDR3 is CASRSTGGPGAF. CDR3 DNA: TGTGCCAGCAGATCTACAGGGGGCCCAGGCGCCTTC. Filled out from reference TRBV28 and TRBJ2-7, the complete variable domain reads DVKVTQSSRYLVKRTGEKVFLECVQDMDHENMFWYRQDPGLGLRLIYFSYDVKMKEKGDIPEGYSVSREKKERFSLILESASTNQTSMYLCASRSTGGPGAFGPGTRLTVT.

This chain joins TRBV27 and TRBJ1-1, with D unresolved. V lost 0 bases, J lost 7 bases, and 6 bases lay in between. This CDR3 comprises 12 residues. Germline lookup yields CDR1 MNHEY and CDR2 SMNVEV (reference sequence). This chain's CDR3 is CASSLSGSEAFF. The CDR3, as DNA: TGTGCCAGCAGTTTATCGGGGAGTGAAGCTTTCTTT.

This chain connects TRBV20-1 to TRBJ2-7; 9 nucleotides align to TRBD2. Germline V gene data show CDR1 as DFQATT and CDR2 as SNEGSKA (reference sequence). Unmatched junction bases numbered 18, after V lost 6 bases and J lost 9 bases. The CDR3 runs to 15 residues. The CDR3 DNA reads TGCAGTGCGACGAGCGCCGGGACTAGCCCCGCGTTGCAGTACTTC. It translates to CSATSAGTSPALQYF.

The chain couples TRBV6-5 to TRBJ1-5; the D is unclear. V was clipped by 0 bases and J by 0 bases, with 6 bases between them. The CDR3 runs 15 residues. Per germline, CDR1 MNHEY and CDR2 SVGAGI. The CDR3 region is CASSYSGLSNQPQHF. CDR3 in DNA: TGTGCCAGCAGTTACTCCGGCCTTAGCAATCAGCCCCAGCATTTT.

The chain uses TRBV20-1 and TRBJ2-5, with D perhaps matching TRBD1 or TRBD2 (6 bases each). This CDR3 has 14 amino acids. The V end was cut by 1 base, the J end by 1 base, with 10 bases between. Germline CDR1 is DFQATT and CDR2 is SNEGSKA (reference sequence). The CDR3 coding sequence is TGCAGTGCTAGAGTACAGGGACTCCAAGAGACCCAGTACTTC. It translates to CSARVQGLQETQYF.

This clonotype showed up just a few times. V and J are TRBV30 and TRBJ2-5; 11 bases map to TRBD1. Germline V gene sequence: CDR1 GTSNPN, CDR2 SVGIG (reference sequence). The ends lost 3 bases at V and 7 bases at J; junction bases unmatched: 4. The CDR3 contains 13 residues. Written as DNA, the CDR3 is TGTGCCTGGAGGGACAGGGGGCCAGCGACCCAGTACTTC. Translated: CAWRDRGPATQYF.

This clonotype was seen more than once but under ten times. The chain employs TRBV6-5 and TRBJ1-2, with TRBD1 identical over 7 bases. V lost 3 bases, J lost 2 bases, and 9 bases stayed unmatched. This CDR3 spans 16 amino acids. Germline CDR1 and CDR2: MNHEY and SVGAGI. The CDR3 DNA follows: TGTGCCAGCAGTTATACGCCGACAGGGAGGAACTATGGCTACACCTTC. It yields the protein CASSYTPTGRNYGYTF.

As DNA, the CDR3 is TGCAGCGGGCTAGCGGGAGGAGAGACCCAGTACTTC. This encodes CSGLAGGETQYF. V is TRBV29-1 and J is TRBJ2-5, with 11 bases identical to TRBD2. Germline values: CDR1 SQVTM, CDR2 ANQGSEA. The ends lost 7 bases at V and 4 bases at J; junction bases unmatched: 2. The CDR3 is 12 residues long. Full variable domain (missing parts from reference TRBV29-1 and TRBJ2-5): SAVISQKPSRDICQRGTSLTIQCQVDSQVTMMFWYRQQPGQSLTLIATANQGSEATYESGFVIDKFPISRPNLTFSTLTVSNMSPEDSSIYLCSGLAGGETQYFGPGTRLLVL.

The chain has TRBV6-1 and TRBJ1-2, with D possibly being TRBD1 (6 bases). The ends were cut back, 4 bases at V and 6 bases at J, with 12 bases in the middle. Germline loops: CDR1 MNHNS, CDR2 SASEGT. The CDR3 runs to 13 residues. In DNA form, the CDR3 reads TGTGCCAGCAGTGCCCGGACAGCAAATGGCTACACCTTC. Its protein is CASSARTANGYTF.

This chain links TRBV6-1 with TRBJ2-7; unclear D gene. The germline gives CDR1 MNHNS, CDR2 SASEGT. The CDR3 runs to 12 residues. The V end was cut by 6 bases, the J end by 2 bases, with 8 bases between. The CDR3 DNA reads TGTGCCAGCAGGCACAAGACCTACGAGCAGTACTTC. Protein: CASRHKTYEQYF.

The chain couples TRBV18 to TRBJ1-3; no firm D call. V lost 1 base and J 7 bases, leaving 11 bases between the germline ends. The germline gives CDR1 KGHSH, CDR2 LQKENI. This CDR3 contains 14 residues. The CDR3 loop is CASSPLPGVNTIYF. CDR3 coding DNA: TGTGCCAGCTCACCACTCCCAGGAGTCAACACCATATATTTT.

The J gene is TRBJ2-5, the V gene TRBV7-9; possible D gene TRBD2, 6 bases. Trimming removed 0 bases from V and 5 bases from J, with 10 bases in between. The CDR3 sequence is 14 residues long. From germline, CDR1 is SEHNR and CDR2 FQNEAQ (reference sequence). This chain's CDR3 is CASSLAGSPETQYF. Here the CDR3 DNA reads TGTGCCAGCAGCTTAGCCGGGAGTCCGGAGACCCAGTACTTC. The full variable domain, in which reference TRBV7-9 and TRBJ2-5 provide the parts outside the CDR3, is DTGVSQNPRHKITKRGQNVTFRCDPISEHNRLYWYRQTLGQGPEFLTYFQNEAQLEKSRLLSDRFSAERPKGSFSTLEIQRTEQGDSAMYLCASSLAGSPETQYFGPGTRLLVL.